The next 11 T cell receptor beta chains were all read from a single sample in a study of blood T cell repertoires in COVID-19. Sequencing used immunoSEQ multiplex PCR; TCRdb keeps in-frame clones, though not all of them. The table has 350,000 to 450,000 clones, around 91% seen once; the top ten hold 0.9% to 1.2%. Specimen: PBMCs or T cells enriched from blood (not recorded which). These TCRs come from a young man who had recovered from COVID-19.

CDR3 DNA: TGTGCCAGTAGTGCAGAGGGGGCTGGAGGAAACACCATATATTTT. It codes for CASSAEGAGGNTIYF. The V call is TRBV19, the J call TRBJ1-3; TRBD1 matches 7 bases. The CDR3 extends over 15 amino acids. The V gene end was trimmed by 5 bases and the J gene end by 4 bases; junction bases not matched to a gene: 8. Germline lookup yields CDR1 LNHDA and CDR2 SQIVND (reference sequence).

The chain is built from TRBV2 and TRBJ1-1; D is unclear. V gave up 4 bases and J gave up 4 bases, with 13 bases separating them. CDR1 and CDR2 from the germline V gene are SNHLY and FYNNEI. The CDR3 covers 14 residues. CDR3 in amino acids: CASSVRDLGTEAFF. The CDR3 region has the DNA TGTGCCAGCAGTGTGAGGGATTTGGGCACTGAAGCTTTCTTT.

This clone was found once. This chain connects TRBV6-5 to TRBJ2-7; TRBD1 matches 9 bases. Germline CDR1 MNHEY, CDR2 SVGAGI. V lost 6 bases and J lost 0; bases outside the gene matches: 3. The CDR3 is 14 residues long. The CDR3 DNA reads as TGTGCCAGCAGCTTGGACAGGGGCTCCTACGAGCAGTACTTC. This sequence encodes CASSLDRGSYEQYF.

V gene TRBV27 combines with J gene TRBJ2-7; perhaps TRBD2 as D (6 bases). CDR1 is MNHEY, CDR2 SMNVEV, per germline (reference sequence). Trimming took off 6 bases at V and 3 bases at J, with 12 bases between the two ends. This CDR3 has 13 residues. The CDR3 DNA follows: TGTGCCAGCAGGGGAGGTCTCGACTACGAGCAGTACTTC. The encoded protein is CASRGGLDYEQYF.

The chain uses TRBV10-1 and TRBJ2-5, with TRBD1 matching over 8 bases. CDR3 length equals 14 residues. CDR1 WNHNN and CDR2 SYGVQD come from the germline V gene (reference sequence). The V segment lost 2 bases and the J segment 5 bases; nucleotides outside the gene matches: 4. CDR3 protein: CASSEGRGLETQYF. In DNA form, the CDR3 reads TGCGCCAGCAGTGAGGGCAGGGGGCTCGAGACCCAGTACTTC.

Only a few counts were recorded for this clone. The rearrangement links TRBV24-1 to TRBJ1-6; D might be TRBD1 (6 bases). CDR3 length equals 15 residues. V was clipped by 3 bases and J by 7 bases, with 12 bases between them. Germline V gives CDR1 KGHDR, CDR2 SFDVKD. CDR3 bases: TGTGCCACCAGTGATAACAGGGCGATGAATTCACCCCTCCACTTT. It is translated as CATSDNRAMNSPLHF.

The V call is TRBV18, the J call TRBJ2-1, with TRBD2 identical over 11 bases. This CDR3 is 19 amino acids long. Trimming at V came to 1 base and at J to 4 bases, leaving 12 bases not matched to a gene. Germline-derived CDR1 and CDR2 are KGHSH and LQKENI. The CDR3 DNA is TGTGCCAGCTCACCACTGGCCCAGTTGGGGACTAGCGGTTACAATGAGCAGTTCTTC. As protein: CASSPLAQLGTSGYNEQFF.

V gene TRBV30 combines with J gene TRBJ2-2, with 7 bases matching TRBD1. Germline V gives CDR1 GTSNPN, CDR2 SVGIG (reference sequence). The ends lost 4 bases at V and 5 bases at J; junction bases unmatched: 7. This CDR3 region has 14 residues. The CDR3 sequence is CAWNRQGSTGELFF. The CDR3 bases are TGTGCCTGGAACCGACAGGGTTCAACCGGGGAGCTGTTTTTT.

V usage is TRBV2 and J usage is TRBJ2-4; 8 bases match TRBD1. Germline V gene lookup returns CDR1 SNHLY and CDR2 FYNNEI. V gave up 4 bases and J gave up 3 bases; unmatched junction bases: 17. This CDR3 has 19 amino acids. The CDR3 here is CASSGPGTGTLSGKNIQYF. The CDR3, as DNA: TGTGCCAGCAGTGGACCCGGGACAGGTACCCTGTCGGGCAAAAACATTCAGTACTTC.

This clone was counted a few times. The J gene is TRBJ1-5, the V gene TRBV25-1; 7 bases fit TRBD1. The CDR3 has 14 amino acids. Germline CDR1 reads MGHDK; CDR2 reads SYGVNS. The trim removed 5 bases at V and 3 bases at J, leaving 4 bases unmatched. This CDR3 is CASSQTGLNQPQHF. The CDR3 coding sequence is TGTGCCAGCAGTCAGACAGGGCTCAATCAGCCCCAGCATTTT.

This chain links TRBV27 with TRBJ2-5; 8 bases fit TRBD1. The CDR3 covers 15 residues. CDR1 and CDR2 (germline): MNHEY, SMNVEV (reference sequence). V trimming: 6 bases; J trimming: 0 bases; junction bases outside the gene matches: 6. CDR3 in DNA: TGTGCCAGCAGCAGGGGGCCAGGGGACCAAGAGACCCAGTACTTC. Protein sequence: CASSRGPGDQETQYF.